These 23 T cell receptor beta chains came from one sample sequenced in a study of T cell responses to AZD1222 COVID-19 vaccine. The protocol was immunoSEQ multiplex PCR, while the TCRdb copy is restricted to in-frame clones and leaves out a portion. Among about 50,000 clones listed, 70% to 80% were seen once. This sample comprised peripheral blood, obtained on day 0 of AZD1222 vaccination. All receptors derive from an adult in good health.

In the case of this clone: The sample has other DNA sequences that encode this CDR3 too. The chain uses TRBV7-9 and TRBJ1-2, with D unresolved. Trimming pared 1 base from V and 6 bases from J, leaving 3 bases between. The CDR3 length is 11 residues. Germline lookup yields CDR1 SEHNR and CDR2 FQNEAQ (reference sequence). The CDR3 DNA follows: TGTGCCAGCAGCTTAGTCGATGGCTACACCTTC. As protein: CASSLVDGYTF.

The chain combines TRBV18 with TRBJ2-7; TRBD1 matches 9 bases. Germline CDR1 is KGHSH and CDR2 is LQKENI. Trimming took 8 bases from V and 5 from J; bases not matched to a gene: 7. This CDR3 contains 13 residues. The CDR3 sequence: CASGGTGNDEQYV. Here the CDR3 DNA reads TGTGCCAGCGGGGGGACAGGGAACGACGAGCAGTACGTC.

This clone has a handful of counts. This chain links TRBV2 with TRBJ1-1; 11 positions agree with TRBD1. Germline V lookup: CDR1 SNHLY, CDR2 FYNNEI. The J segment lost 0 bases and the V segment lost 5 bases, leaving 2 bases of the junction unmatched. This CDR3 spans 15 amino acids. DNA of the CDR3: TGTGCCAGCAGTTGGGACAGGGGGTTGAACACTGAAGCTTTCTTT. It yields the protein CASSWDRGLNTEAFF.

The chain is built from TRBV11-1 and TRBJ2-1; D is undetermined. V dropped 4 bases and J dropped 4 bases, with 8 bases sitting between them. Germline V gene lookup returns CDR1 SGHAT and CDR2 FQDESV (reference sequence). The CDR3 sequence is 13 residues long. The CDR3 spells CASSSTDYNEQFF. As DNA, the CDR3 is TGTGCCAGCAGCTCCACAGATTACAATGAGCAGTTCTTC. Full variable domain (missing parts from reference TRBV11-1 and TRBJ2-1): EAEVAQSPRYKITEKSQAVAFWCDPISGHATLYWYRQILGQGPELLVQFQDESVVDDSQLPKDRFSAERLKGVDSTLKIQPAELGDSAMYLCASSSTDYNEQFFGPGTRLTVL.

The chain is built from TRBV28 and TRBJ1-6, with 9 nucleotides matching TRBD1. The V segment lost 6 bases and the J segment 10 bases; nucleotides outside the gene matches: 7. Germline CDR1 and CDR2: MDHEN and SYDVKM. The CDR3 consists of 14 residues. The CDR3 nucleotides read TGTGCCAGCAGGGGGACAGGGAATCTATCACCCCTCCACTTT. This translates into CASRGTGNLSPLHF.

V usage is TRBV3-1 (or the pseudogene TRBV3-2) and J usage is TRBJ1-5; 7 positions agree with TRBD1. J lost 7 bases, V lost 4 bases, and 1 base had no gene match. The CDR3 loop spans 12 amino acids. The germline CDR1 and CDR2 sequences are LGHDT and YNNKEL (reference sequence). CDR3 coding DNA: TGTGCCAGCAGCCGACAGGGCCAGCCCCAGCATTTT. As protein: CASSRQGQPQHF.

This clone has just one count. The CDR3 sequence is CATSSSGSTETQYF. The CDR3 region has the DNA TGTGCCACATCTTCTAGCGGGAGCACGGAGACCCAGTACTTC. V gene TRBV19 combines with J gene TRBJ2-5, with 10 positions matching TRBD2. V lost 10 bases to trimming and J lost 5 bases; unmatched junction nucleotides: 10. The CDR3 runs to 14 residues. CDR1 is LNHDA, CDR2 SQIVND, per germline (reference sequence).

This clone was found a few times. The chain employs TRBV9 and TRBJ2-7; tentative D call: TRBD2 (5 bases). Germline V gives CDR1 SGDLS, CDR2 YYNGEE. The V and J ends lost 2 bases and 6 bases respectively, with 12 bases between them. The CDR3 sequence is 13 residues long. CDR3 sequence (DNA): TGTGCCAGCAGCGTCGACACTAGATCCGAGCAGTACTTC. It is translated as CASSVDTRSEQYF.

The V call is TRBV6-2 or TRBV6-3, the J call TRBJ1-2; 8 bases line up with TRBD1. With 5 bases clipped from V and 4 bases from J, the junction kept 9 bases outside the gene matches. Germline CDR1 and CDR2: MNHEY and SVGEGT. The CDR3 spans 15 residues. DNA of the CDR3: TGTGCCAGCAGTGACAGACAGGGGCGCGGCTATGGCTACACCTTC. As protein: CASSDRQGRGYGYTF.

This clone was seen a handful of times. J is TRBJ2-7 and V is TRBV9, with 11 bases matching TRBD2. The CDR3 is 16 residues long. CDR1 and CDR2 from the germline V gene are SGDLS and YYNGEE. J was trimmed by 3 bases and V by 4 bases; bases with no gene match: 9. CDR3 sequence reads: CASSSAPLAGGYEQYF. The CDR3 nucleotides read TGTGCCAGCAGCTCGGCCCCGCTAGCGGGGGGCTACGAGCAGTACTTC. Looking up the rest from reference TRBV9 and TRBJ2-7 gives the full variable domain: DSGVTQTPKHLITATGQRVTLRCSPRSGDLSVYWYQQSLDQGLQFLIQYYNGEERAKGNILERFSAQQFPDLHSELNLSSLELGDSALYFCASSSAPLAGGYEQYFGPGTRLTVT.

This clone was counted between two and nine times. The chain combines TRBV5-1 with TRBJ2-2; 7 bases align to TRBD1. The CDR3 length is 16 residues. V shed 5 bases and J 1 base; nucleotides not matched to a gene: 8. Germline assignment: CDR1 SGHRS and CDR2 YFSETQ. The CDR3 coding sequence is TGCGCCAGCAGTTTCGGGGACAGAATGAACACCGGGGAGCTGTTTTTT. Translation gives CASSFGDRMNTGELFF.

V and J are TRBV28 and TRBJ1-5; possible D gene TRBD1, 6 bases. The CDR3 covers 15 residues. V was pared by 7 bases and J by 4 bases, with 17 bases between. Germline loops: CDR1 MDHEN, CDR2 SYDVKM. This CDR3 reads CASISRRGGNQPQHF. The CDR3 nucleotides are TGTGCCAGCATCTCTAGGAGAGGGGGGAATCAGCCCCAGCATTTT.

A word on this clone: Its ends do not fully match the called genes, so a read error is possible. The V and J genes are TRBV7-7 and TRBJ2-1, with TRBD2 matching over 11 bases. The CDR3 has 15 residues. CDR1 and CDR2 (germline): SSHAT, FNYEAQ (reference sequence). CDR3 residues: CASSATSGGNNEQFF. Written as DNA, the CDR3 is TGTGCTAGCAGCGCCACTAGCGGGGGTAACAATGAGCAGTTCTTC.

The rearrangement links TRBV12-3 or TRBV12-4 to TRBJ2-7; tentatively, D is TRBD1 (6 bases). The CDR3 covers 13 residues. Trimming shortened V by 3 bases and J by 2 bases, and 8 bases separated the two germline ends. The CDR3 DNA is TGTGCCAGCAGTTTCCGGACAGCCTACGAGCAGTACTTC. Translating it yields CASSFRTAYEQYF.

This chain links TRBV5-4 with TRBJ2-5, with 12 bases aligning to TRBD2. V was clipped by 4 bases and J by 3 bases; unmatched bases: 4. The CDR3 is made up of 15 amino acids. Germline lookup yields CDR1 SGHNT and CDR2 YYREEE (reference sequence). The CDR3 DNA reads as TGTGCCAGCAGCATCCGACTAGCGGGAGAAGAGACCCAGTACTTC. This gives the protein CASSIRLAGEETQYF.

The rearrangement joins TRBV6-2 or TRBV6-3 to TRBJ1-2, with D perhaps TRBD1 (6 bases). Trimming took off 6 bases at V and 4 bases at J, with 21 bases between the two ends. Looked up from germline, CDR1 is MNHEY and CDR2 is SVGEGT. CDR3 size: 16 residues. The DNA for the CDR3 is TGTGCCAGCAGCCCTCACATACAGGGTACTGGCTATGGCTACACCTTC. It codes for CASSPHIQGTGYGYTF.

The chain carries TRBV7-2 and TRBJ1-6; tentatively, D is TRBD1 (5 bases). The CDR3 sequence is 14 residues long. Germline V gene lookup returns CDR1 SGHTA and CDR2 FQGNSA. Trimming pared 2 bases from V and 6 bases from J, leaving 8 bases between. The chain's CDR3 is CASSLNRFNSPLHF. As DNA, the CDR3 is TGTGCCAGCAGCTTAAACAGGTTTAATTCACCCCTCCACTTT.

The V gene is TRBV6-1, the J gene TRBJ1-1; D remains ambiguous. The CDR3 has 15 amino acids. The germline CDR1 and CDR2 sequences are MNHNS and SASEGT. Trimming removed 2 bases from V and 5 bases from J, with 15 bases in between. The CDR3 loop reads CASSEYGQAGTEAFF. The CDR3 DNA reads as TGTGCCAGCAGTGAATACGGGCAGGCTGGGACTGAAGCTTTCTTT.

The V gene is TRBV5-1, the J gene TRBJ2-1; TRBD1 is a possible D gene (6 bases). The length of the CDR3 is 14 residues. The germline gives CDR1 SGHRS, CDR2 YFSETQ. Deletions cut 5 bases from V and 5 bases from J, with 14 bases between. CDR3 DNA sequence: TGCGCCAGCAGGGCGACAGGAGGAAACAATGAGCAGTTCTTC. This translates into CASRATGGNNEQFF.

This clone was recorded only once. This chain joins TRBV5-6 and TRBJ1-6; no clear D. V was trimmed by 3 bases and J by 4 bases, leaving 8 bases between them. CDR3 length: 14 amino acids. The germline V gene encodes CDR1 SGHDT and CDR2 YYEEEE. Written as DNA, the CDR3 is TGTGCCAGCAGCTCTGGACGTTATAATTCACCCCTCCACTTT. As protein: CASSSGRYNSPLHF.

DNA of the CDR3: TGCAGCGTTGAGGGTGAGTCCCGGGGCCCCTCCTACGAGCAGTACTTC. As protein: CSVEGESRGPSYEQYF. The rearrangement links TRBV29-1 to TRBJ2-7, with D perhaps assigned TRBD1 or TRBD2 (5 bases each). This CDR3 is built from 16 residues. Germline V gene lookup returns CDR1 SQVTM and CDR2 ANQGSEA. The V end lost 3 bases, the J end lost 0 bases, and 18 bases lay between the germline ends.

This clone was found once. This chain links TRBV2 with TRBJ2-5; a possible D gene is TRBD1 (5 bases). The CDR3 length is 13 residues. The V and J ends lost 5 bases and 2 bases respectively, with 9 bases between them. The germline gives CDR1 SNHLY, CDR2 FYNNEI. The CDR3 loop is CASSFRQQETQYF. CDR3 bases: TGTGCCAGCAGTTTTCGACAGCAAGAGACCCAGTACTTC. Together with reference TRBV2 and TRBJ2-5, the CDR3 gives the full variable domain: EPEVTQTPSHQVTQMGQEVILRCVPISNHLYFYWYRQILGQKVEFLVSFYNNEISEKSEIFDDQFSVERPDGSNFTLKIRSTKLEDSAMYFCASSFRQQETQYFGPGTRLLVL.

This rearrangement joins TRBV5-1 to TRBJ2-2; 8 bases are shared with TRBD1. CDR3 length: 16 residues. CDR1 is SGHRS and CDR2 is YFSETQ in the germline V gene. J was trimmed by 5 bases and V by 4 bases; bases with no gene match: 10. The CDR3 nucleotides read TGCGCCAGCAGCCTTTCCGGGACAGGAAGGACCGGGGAGCTGTTTTTT. Its protein is CASSLSGTGRTGELFF.